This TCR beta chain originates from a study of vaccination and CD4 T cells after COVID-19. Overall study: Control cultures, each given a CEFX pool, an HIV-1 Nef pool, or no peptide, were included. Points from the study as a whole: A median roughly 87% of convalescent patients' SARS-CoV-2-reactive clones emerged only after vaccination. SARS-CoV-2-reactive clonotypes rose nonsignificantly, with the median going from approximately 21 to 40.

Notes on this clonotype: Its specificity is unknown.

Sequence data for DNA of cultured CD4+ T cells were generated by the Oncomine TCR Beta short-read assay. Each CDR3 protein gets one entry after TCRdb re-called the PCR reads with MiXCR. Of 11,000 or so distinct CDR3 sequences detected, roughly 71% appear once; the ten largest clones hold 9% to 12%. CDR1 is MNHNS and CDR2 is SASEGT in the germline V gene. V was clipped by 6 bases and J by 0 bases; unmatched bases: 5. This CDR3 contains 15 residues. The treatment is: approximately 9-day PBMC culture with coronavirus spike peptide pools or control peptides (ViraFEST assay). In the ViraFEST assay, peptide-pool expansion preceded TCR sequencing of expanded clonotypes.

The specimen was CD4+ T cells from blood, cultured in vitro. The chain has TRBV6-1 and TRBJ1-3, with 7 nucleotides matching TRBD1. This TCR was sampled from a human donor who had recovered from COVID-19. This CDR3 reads CASSQGQYSGNTIYF. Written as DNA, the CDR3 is TGTGCCAGCAGCCAGGGACAGTACTCTGGAAACACCATATATTTT.